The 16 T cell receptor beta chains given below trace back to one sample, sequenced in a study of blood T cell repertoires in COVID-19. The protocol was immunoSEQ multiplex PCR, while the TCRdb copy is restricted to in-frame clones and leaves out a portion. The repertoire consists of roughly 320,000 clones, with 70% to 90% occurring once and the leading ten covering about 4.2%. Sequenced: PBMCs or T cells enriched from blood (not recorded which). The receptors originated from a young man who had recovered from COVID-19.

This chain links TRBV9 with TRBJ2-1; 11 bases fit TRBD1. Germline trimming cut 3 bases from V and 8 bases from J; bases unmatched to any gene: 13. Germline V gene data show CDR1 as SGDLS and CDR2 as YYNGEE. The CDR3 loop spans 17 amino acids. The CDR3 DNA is TGTGCCAGCAGCGCCGAGGACGGGACAGGGGGGCGCGATGAGCAGTTCTTC. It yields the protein CASSAEDGTGGRDEQFF.

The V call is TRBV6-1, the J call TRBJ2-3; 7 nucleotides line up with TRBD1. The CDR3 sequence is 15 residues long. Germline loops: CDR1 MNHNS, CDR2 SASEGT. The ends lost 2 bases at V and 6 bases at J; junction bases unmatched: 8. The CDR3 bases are TGTGCCAGCAGTGAAACGACAGGGTCGGGGGATACGCAGTATTTT. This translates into CASSETTGSGDTQYF.

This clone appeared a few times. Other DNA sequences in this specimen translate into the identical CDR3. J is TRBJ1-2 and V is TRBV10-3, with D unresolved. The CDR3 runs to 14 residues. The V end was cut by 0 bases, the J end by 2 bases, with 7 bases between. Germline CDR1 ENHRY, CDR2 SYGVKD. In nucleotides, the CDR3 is TGTGCCATCAGTGAGTCGCGGGGAAACTATGGCTACACCTTC. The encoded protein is CAISESRGNYGYTF.

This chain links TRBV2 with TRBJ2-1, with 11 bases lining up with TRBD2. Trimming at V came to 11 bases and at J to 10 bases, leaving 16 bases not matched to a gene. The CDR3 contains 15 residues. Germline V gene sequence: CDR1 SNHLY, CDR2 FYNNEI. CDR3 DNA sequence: TGTGCCGCGAAGGTTACTAGCGGGAGTTACGGGGAGCAGTTCTTC. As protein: CAAKVTSGSYGEQFF.

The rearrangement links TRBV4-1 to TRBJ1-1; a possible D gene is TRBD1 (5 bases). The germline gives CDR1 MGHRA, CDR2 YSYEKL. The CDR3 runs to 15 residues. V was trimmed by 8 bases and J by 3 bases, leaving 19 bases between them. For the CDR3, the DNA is TGCGCCAGCTCCCGGGGCGGCACGGGAGACACTGAAGCTTTCTTT. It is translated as CASSRGGTGDTEAFF.

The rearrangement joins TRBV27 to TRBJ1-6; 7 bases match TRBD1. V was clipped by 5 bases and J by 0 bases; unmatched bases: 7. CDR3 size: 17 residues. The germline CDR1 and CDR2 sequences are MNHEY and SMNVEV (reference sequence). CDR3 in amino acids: CASSPLDRDSYNSPLHF. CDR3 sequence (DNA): TGTGCCAGCAGTCCTCTAGACAGGGACTCCTATAATTCACCCCTCCACTTT.

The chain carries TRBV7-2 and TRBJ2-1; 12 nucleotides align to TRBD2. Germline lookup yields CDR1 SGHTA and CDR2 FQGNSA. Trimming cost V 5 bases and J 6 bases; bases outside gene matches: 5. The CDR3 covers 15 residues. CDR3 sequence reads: CASSPLAGGSNEQFF. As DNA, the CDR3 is TGTGCCAGCAGCCCACTAGCGGGAGGTTCCAATGAGCAGTTCTTC.

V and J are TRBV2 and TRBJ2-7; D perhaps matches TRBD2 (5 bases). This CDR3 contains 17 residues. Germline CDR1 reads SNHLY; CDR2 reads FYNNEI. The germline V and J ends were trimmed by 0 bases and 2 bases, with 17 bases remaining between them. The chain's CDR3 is CASSEAISIVGAYEQYF. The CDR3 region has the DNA TGTGCCAGCAGTGAAGCCATATCTATAGTCGGGGCCTACGAGCAGTACTTC.

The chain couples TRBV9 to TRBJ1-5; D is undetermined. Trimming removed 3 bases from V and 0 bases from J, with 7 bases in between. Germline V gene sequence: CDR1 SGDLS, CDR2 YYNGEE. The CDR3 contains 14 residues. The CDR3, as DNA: TGTGCCAGCAGCGCCGGAGATAGCAATCAGCCCCAGCATTTT. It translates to CASSAGDSNQPQHF.

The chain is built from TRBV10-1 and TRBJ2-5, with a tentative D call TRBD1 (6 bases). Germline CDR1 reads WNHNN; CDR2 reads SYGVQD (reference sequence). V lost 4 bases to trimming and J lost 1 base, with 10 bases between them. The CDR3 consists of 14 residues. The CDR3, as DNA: TGCGCCAGCAGTGCAGGGGTCCCCCAAGAGACCCAGTACTTC. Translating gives CASSAGVPQETQYF.

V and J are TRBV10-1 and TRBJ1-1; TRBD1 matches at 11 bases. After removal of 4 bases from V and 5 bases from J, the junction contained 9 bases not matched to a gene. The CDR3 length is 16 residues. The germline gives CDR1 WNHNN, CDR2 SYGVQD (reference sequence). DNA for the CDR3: TGCGCCAGCAGTGGGACAGGGGGCCGGATGGGTACTGAAGCTTTCTTT. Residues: CASSGTGGRMGTEAFF.

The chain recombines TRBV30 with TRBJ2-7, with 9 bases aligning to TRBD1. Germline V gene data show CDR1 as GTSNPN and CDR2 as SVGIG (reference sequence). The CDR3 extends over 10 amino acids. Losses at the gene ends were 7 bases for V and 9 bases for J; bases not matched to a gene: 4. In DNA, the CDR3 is TGTGCCTTGGGACAGGGTGGGCAGTACTTC. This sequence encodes CALGQGGQYF.

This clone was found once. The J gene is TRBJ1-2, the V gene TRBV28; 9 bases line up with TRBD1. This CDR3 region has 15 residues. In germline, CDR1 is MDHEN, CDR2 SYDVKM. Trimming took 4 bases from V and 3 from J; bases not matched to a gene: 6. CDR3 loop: CASSSPRTGDYGYTF. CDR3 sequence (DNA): TGTGCCAGCAGTTCACCCCGGACAGGGGACTATGGCTACACCTTC.

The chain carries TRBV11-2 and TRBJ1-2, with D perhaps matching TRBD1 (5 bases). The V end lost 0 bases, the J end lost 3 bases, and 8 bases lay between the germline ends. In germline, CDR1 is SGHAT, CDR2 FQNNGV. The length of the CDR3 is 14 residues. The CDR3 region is CASSLDWGDYGYTF. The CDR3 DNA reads TGTGCCAGCAGCTTAGATTGGGGGGACTATGGCTACACCTTC.

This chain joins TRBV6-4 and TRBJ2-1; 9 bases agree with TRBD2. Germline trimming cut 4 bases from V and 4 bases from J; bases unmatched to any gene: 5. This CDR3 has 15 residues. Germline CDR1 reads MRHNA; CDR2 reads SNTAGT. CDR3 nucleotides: TGTGCCAGCAGTGCTGTGGCGGGAGGGTACAATGAGCAGTTCTTC. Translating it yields CASSAVAGGYNEQFF.

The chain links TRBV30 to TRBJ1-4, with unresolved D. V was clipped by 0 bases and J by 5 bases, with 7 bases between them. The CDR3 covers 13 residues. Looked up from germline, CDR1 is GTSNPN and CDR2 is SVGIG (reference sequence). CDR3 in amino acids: CAWSVNKNEKLFF. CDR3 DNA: TGTGCCTGGAGTGTAAACAAGAATGAAAAACTGTTTTTT. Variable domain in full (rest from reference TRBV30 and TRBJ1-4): SQTIHQWPATLVQPVGSPLSLECTVEGTSNPNLYWYRQAAGRGLQLLFYSVGIGQISSEVPQNLSASRPQDRQFILSSKKLLLSDSGFYLCAWSVNKNEKLFFGSGTQLSVL.